This TCR beta chain appears in the sequencing data of a study of CD8 T cells in ankylosing spondylitis. Study-wide results and limits: CD8+ disease-linked clones were present at relatively low frequencies in blood.

Between the trimmed V and J ends, which lost 5 bases and 2 bases, there was a span of 15 bases. The CDR3 runs to 15 residues. TCR beta libraries were made by quantitative 5'-RACE with molecular barcodes. MiXCR, applied by TCRdb to the 5' RACE reads, yields one record per CDR3 protein. The sample shows 200,000 to 250,000 distinct CDR3 sequences, roughly 10% of them seen only once. Comment on this clonotype: Its antigen is unknown.

This chain joins TRBV12-3 or TRBV12-4 and TRBJ2-5; D is possibly TRBD2 (6 bases). The sample taken for sequencing was blood, either unsorted or a sorted T cell fraction (not recorded which). The clonotype was recovered from a male donor with ankylosing spondylitis or in good health (not recorded which). The CDR3 coding sequence is TGTGCCAGCAGTCTTAGTCGGAGGGGACAAGAGACCCAGTACTTC. It specifies CASSLSRRGQETQYF.